The sequence of this T cell receptor beta chain was determined in a study of blood T cell repertoires in COVID-19. Study-level background: The samples span acute and convalescent COVID-19 from the United States, Italy and Spain. T cells, B-cell-depleted T cells, or PBMCs provided the cDNA or gDNA that served as material.

This CDR3 comprises 16 residues. Germline CDR1 and CDR2: SGHTA and FQGTGA. Losses at the gene ends were 5 bases for V and 5 bases for J; bases not matched to a gene: 12. Participants came from some 23 US areas, aged about 18 to 89 years. In the authors' methods: It was from reference gene primer amplification that nucleated cell counts were estimated. Sequencing used immunoSEQ multiplex PCR; TCRdb keeps in-frame clones, though not all of them. That table furnishes V, J and clone size, whereas the DNA furnished D and trimming. The sample holds 130,000 or so clones; approximately 85% are singletons and the top ten take roughly 3.4%.

The clonotype was recovered from a woman between 50 and 59 years old with acute COVID-19. The sequenced sample consisted of PBMCs or T cells enriched from blood (not recorded which). The rearrangement links TRBV7-3 to TRBJ2-3; 8 bases are a match to TRBD1. The CDR3 reads CASSLSSGQGLDTQYF. Here the CDR3 DNA reads TGTGCCAGCAGCCTAAGTTCCGGACAGGGTCTAGATACGCAGTATTTT. The entire variable domain, with the rest obtained from reference TRBV7-3 and TRBJ2-3, is as follows: GAGVSQTPSNKVTEKGKYVELRCDPISGHTALYWYRQSLGQGPEFLIYFQGTGAADDSGLPNDRFFAVRPEGSVSTLKIQRTERGDSAVYLCASSLSSGQGLDTQYFGPGTRLTVL.